Below are 14 T cell receptor beta chains sequenced from a single sample in a study of T-cell memory formation after mild COVID-19. TCRdb re-called the 5' RACE reads with MiXCR, one entry per CDR3 protein. The data contain fewer than 450,000 distinct CDR3 sequences, roughly 26% of them singletons. Material for sequencing was PBMCs or a T cell subset sorted from them (not recorded which). These receptors originate from an adult woman who had mild COVID-19 (a few samples of this study predate the infection). Cell type and time point are not known.

The rearrangement joins TRBV20-1 to TRBJ2-1; 10 bases agree with TRBD2. Germline V CDR1 and CDR2: DFQATT, SNEGSKA (reference sequence). The CDR3 has 14 amino acids. V dropped 7 bases and J dropped 0; count of bases not matched to a gene: 3. CDR3 nucleotide sequence: TGCAGTGGGACTAGCGGTCTCTCCTACAATGAGCAGTTCTTC. This codes for CSGTSGLSYNEQFF.

This chain links TRBV7-6 with TRBJ2-2; the D is unclear. V lost 1 base and J 0 bases, leaving 12 bases between the germline ends. The CDR3 consists of 17 residues. Germline loops: CDR1 SGHVS, CDR2 FNYEAQ. The CDR3 bases are TGTGCCAGCAGCTTAGTCGTAAGACTGGCGAACACCGGGGAGCTGTTTTTT. Translating gives CASSLVVRLANTGELFF.

CDR3 sequence (DNA): TGTGCCAGCAGCCTCAAGTTGAACACTGAAGCTTTCTTT. It is translated as CASSLKLNTEAFF. The chain carries TRBV27 and TRBJ1-1, with D uncertain. The V and J ends lost 6 bases and 0 bases respectively, with 8 bases between them. This CDR3 has 13 residues. Germline CDR1 MNHEY, CDR2 SMNVEV (reference sequence).

As to this clonotype: At one of its ends the junction is not consistent with the germline gene, which may arise from a read error. J is TRBJ1-3 and V is TRBV24-1; weak D call: TRBD1 (6 bases). CDR1 is KGHDR and CDR2 is SFDVKD in the germline V gene. This CDR3 comprises 17 residues. For the CDR3, the DNA is TGTGCCACCAGTGCCTCTCAGGGGTACGGGTCTGGAAAAACCATATATTTT. Translating gives CATSASQGYGSGKTIYF.

The J gene is TRBJ2-7, the V gene TRBV3-1; TRBD2 aligns across 10 bases. Trimming took 3 bases from V and 7 from J; bases not matched to a gene: 9. The CDR3 has 15 residues. CDR1 is LGHDT and CDR2 is YNNKEL in the germline V gene (reference sequence). The CDR3 sequence is CASSQATSGTGEQYF. As DNA, the CDR3 is TGTGCCAGCAGCCAGGCTACTAGCGGGACGGGGGAGCAGTACTTC.

This chain connects TRBV6-5 to TRBJ1-2; tentatively, D is TRBD1 (5 bases). CDR3 length: 14 amino acids. CDR1 MNHEY and CDR2 SVGAGI come from the germline V gene. Trimming removed 5 bases at V and 4 bases at J, with 14 bases between. The DNA of the CDR3 is TGTGCCAGCAGTACTGACCTTGACAGCTATGGCTACACCTTC. Encoded protein: CASSTDLDSYGYTF.

This clonotype was counted a few times. This chain joins TRBV11-1 and TRBJ1-1, with D maybe TRBD1 (6 bases). In germline, CDR1 is SGHAT, CDR2 FQDESV (reference sequence). This CDR3 comprises 18 residues. V lost 2 bases to trimming and J lost 1 base, with 20 bases between them. The CDR3 reads CASSLMGGRTVKNTEAFF. The CDR3 bases are TGTGCCAGCAGCTTAATGGGAGGTCGGACAGTCAAGAACACTGAAGCTTTCTTT. Full variable domain (remainder filled in from reference TRBV11-1 and TRBJ1-1): EAEVAQSPRYKITEKSQAVAFWCDPISGHATLYWYRQILGQGPELLVQFQDESVVDDSQLPKDRFSAERLKGVDSTLKIQPAELGDSAMYLCASSLMGGRTVKNTEAFFGQGTRLTVV.

This chain uses TRBV5-6 with TRBJ2-5, with 10 bases aligning to TRBD1. The germline gives CDR1 SGHDT, CDR2 YYEEEE. The CDR3 runs to 18 residues. V lost 4 bases, J lost 5 bases, and 17 bases stayed unmatched. CDR3 bases: TGTGCCAGCAGCCTCGGACAGGGGGTTTATTTGACCTCGGAGACCCAGTACTTC. The encoded protein is CASSLGQGVYLTSETQYF.

This clonotype was picked up a small number of times. The chain links TRBV6-1 to TRBJ1-1; tentatively, D is TRBD1 (5 bases). CDR1 and CDR2 from the germline V gene are MNHNS and SASEGT. This CDR3 comprises 14 residues. Between the trimmed V and J ends, which lost 3 bases and 1 base, there was a span of 9 bases. CDR3 sequence reads: CASSEDTSNTEAFF. The CDR3 nucleotides read TGTGCCAGCAGTGAGGACACATCGAACACTGAAGCTTTCTTT.

V and J are TRBV12-3 or TRBV12-4 and TRBJ2-1, with D perhaps being TRBD1 or TRBD2 (5 bases each). The CDR3 is made up of 15 amino acids. V dropped 5 bases and J dropped 0 bases, with 11 bases sitting between them. The CDR3 sequence is CASSGTQSSYNEQFF. CDR3 in DNA: TGTGCCAGCAGTGGGACGCAGAGCTCCTACAATGAGCAGTTCTTC.

The J gene is TRBJ2-2, the V gene TRBV25-1, with D possibly matching TRBD1 (5 bases). CDR3 length: 15 residues. With 6 bases removed from V and 3 bases from J, the gap between germline ends came to 14 bases. Looked up from germline, CDR1 is MGHDK and CDR2 is SYGVNS. The CDR3 is CASRGASSDTGELFF. DNA of the CDR3: TGTGCCAGCAGAGGGGCCAGTAGTGACACCGGGGAGCTGTTTTTT.

The chain uses TRBV4-1 and TRBJ2-2; either TRBD1 or TRBD2 may supply D (5 bases each). The germline CDR1 and CDR2 sequences are MGHRA and YSYEKL. The CDR3 extends over 13 amino acids. V was shortened by 4 bases and J by 7 bases, with 10 bases between the two germline ends. The CDR3 DNA reads as TGCGCCAGCAGCCGGCGAGGGGACGGGGAGCTGTTTTTT. Its protein is CASSRRGDGELFF.

In DNA, the CDR3 is TGTGCCAGCAGTGAATATTCGGGGGGCGTTCAGCCCCAGCATTTT. It specifies CASSEYSGGVQPQHF. The rearrangement uses TRBV6-1 and TRBJ1-5; weak D call: TRBD1 (6 bases). The germline V gene has CDR1 MNHNS and CDR2 SASEGT. V shed 2 bases and J shed 6 bases, with 14 bases lying between them. The CDR3 length is 15 residues.

This clonotype has more than one count but fewer than ten. This chain uses TRBV11-3 with TRBJ2-3, with 9 nucleotides matching TRBD2. CDR3 size: 18 residues. Looked up from germline, CDR1 is SGHNT and CDR2 is YENEEA. Germline trimming cut 5 bases from V and 2 bases from J; bases unmatched to any gene: 14. CDR3 in DNA: TGTGCCAGCAGCCAGGGGACTAGCCCCTCCTCGACCACAGATACGCAGTATTTT. It codes for CASSQGTSPSSTTDTQYF.